This T cell receptor beta chain was sequenced in a study of blood T cell repertoires in COVID-19. As for the study in general: Researchers got acute and convalescent COVID-19 samples from the United States, Italy and Spain. PBMCs, B-cell-depleted T cells, or T cells provided the cDNA or gDNA that made up the material.

Under the authors' procedure: It was from reference gene primer amplification that nucleated cell counts were estimated. Data came from immunoSEQ multiplex PCR; TCRdb stores just in-frame clones and leaves some out. V, J and clone size were drawn from that table, and D and trimming were deduced from the DNA. The profile shows roughly 120,000 clones, more than 80% of them singletons. V lost 2 bases, J lost 4 bases, and 12 bases lay in between. The CDR3 contains 14 residues. Per the germline V gene, CDR1 is MNHEY and CDR2 is SMNVEV (reference sequence). This receptor was identified in a woman in her 50s with acute or convalescent COVID-19. The sample comprised peripheral blood. V is TRBV27 and J is TRBJ2-7; D is undetermined. The CDR3: CASSLQGGWYEQYF. DNA of the CDR3: TGTGCCAGCAGTTTACAAGGCGGATGGTACGAGCAGTACTTC.